This T cell receptor (beta chain) stems from a study of cytomegalovirus exposure and HLA in healthy donors (dated by TCRdb to about 2017). Context from the whole study: An earlier analysis of more than 550 of the donors reported 276 Gb of sequence data and 117 million unique TCR beta sequences obtained from around 190 million T cells. Approximately 300 gigabases of sequencing data and around 85 million unique TCR sequences made up an early release that covered fewer than 650 HLA-typed donors. Among the roughly 400 genotyped donors, 81% belonged to the genetic ancestry cluster associated with self-reported Caucasian donors. The aim of the study was to test whether cataloging public T cell receptors could identify signatures of past pathogen exposure. The study used immunosequencing to profile the T cell repertoires of 666 subjects and linked those repertoires to cytomegalovirus serostatus. A separate validation cohort of more than 100 different subjects was used in addition to the roughly 640-subject first cohort. To predict cytomegalovirus infection status, the study combined high-throughput TCR immunosequencing, statistical association of individual TCRs with disease status, and machine learning. A later analysis re-examined previously published TCR beta repertoires from about 670 donors and added high-resolution HLA genotyping to investigate patterns of TCR occurrence. Rather than using new phenotypic data, the later analysis identified candidate immune exposures from TCR beta sequences and from how often those sequences occurred across donors. An earlier analysis of some 500 of the donors used high-throughput TCR beta sequencing to judge whether each TCR beta V gene segment behaved as functional or pseudogenic. Donor age, sex, ethnicity and CMV serostatus were compiled alongside the repertoire data. Genome-wide SNP genotypes for about 60% of the roughly 700 donors were used in a later genetic analysis, which treated that subset as a discovery cohort. All discovery cohort repertoires had been generated using a single sequencing platform. HLA typing covered class I and class II loci at four-digit resolution. Typing coverage varied by locus: about 629-640 donors for A, B, C, DRB1 and DQB1; approximately 560 for DQA1; about 570 for DPA1; fewer than 480 for DPB1. Because of strong linkage in the cohort, four to six DR-DQ haplotypes were treated as single units for association and clustering. Across roughly 420 genotyped donors of the cohort, an average of roughly 250,000 unique TCR beta nucleotide sequences per donor were sequenced, and roughly a sixth of those sequences were non-productive. Broader findings and caveats from the paper: In a later genetic analysis, fewer N-insertions in productive TCRs were reported among donors in an Asian-associated ancestry cluster than the roughly 700-donor mean. Assigning TCR associations to individual alleles was difficult when HLA alleles, especially DR and DQ, strongly co-occurred. A few of the identified cytomegalovirus-associated TCR beta chains were confirmed in vitro to be specific for cytomegalovirus antigens. Because counts were too low, about 18 rarely observed V segments, including chromosome 9 orphons, were left out of the earlier analysis of some 640 of the donors. The presence/absence analyses assumed that sequencing depth was roughly uniform across donors, and that assumption may not be true. Across donors, most TCR sequences were observed very rarely, whereas some public TCRs were present in many individuals. Linkage disequilibrium might explain the correlated functional status among segregating V segments, but an unknown experimental factor could not be excluded. An association between a missense DCLRE1C variant and V-gene and J-gene trimming of TCR beta chains was found in a later genetic analysis and replicated in an independent cohort. In a later analysis, several top co-occurrence clusters were reported to appear linked to parvovirus B19, influenza, CMV and Epstein-Barr virus. Broadly in line with IMGT annotations, most TCR beta V segments showed up in productive rearrangements about 87% or about 30% of the time in an earlier analysis of a few hundred of the donors. HLA typing was unavailable for some donors at each locus, so association tests used only the typed subset. In a later analysis, TCR association rates were found to vary across HLA loci, with the most associated TCRs seen for DRB1 alleles and the fewest for HLA-C alleles. The 87-base-pair reads could not distinguish some IMGT-functional V segments, including TRBV6-2 and TRBV6-3, so those segments were excluded. In a later analysis, HLA-associated TCR beta chains were found to be more clonally expanded and to have lower generation probabilities than equally common non-associated chains. A total of roughly 160 TCR beta chains were listed by the study as associated with cytomegalovirus. A later analysis associated around 16,000 TCR beta sequences with specific HLA alleles at a false discovery rate of 0.05. Only TCR beta chains were sequenced in this cohort, and the absence of alpha or paired-chain data limited detectable features. Cytomegalovirus status was reported to be diagnosed by the classifier with high specificity and sensitivity in both the original and validation cohorts. Most CMV-associated TCR beta chains appeared to be HLA-restricted in a later analysis, and the HLA associations seemed to be driven largely by CMV exposure. The sequencing pipeline was judged likely to have produced a cluster of highly shared sequence variants as a technical artifact. It was suggested by the authors that the approach could potentially be generalized to other disease states and immunological phenotypes. The only immune exposure information available for the cohort was CMV serostatus. A further reported finding was that TCR beta sequences accurately predicted the HLA-A and HLA-B alleles for most subjects in the first cohort.

The table lists this clone with a few counts. Its cognate antigen has yet to be identified. Per-nucleotide qualities are absent, and no much larger clonotype sits a single base away. Trimming leaves V shorter by 4 bases and J shorter by 7 bases, with the junction holding 10 bases beyond the gene matches. CDR1 and CDR2 are drawn from the germline V gene: SQVTM, ANQGSEA. The CDR3 contains 15 residues, cysteine and phenylalanine counted. Here the CDR3 DNA is all that survives: 45 bases in frame from base 1. Library prep was done by the immunoSEQ multiplex PCR assay. A mixture of 60 forward primers for TCR Vbeta segments and 13 reverse primers for TCR Jbeta segments was used in the multiplex PCR. The CDR3 region of rearranged TCR beta genes was amplified from genomic DNA with a multiplex PCR assay. The Illumina HiSeq System was used to sequence the amplified TCR beta libraries as 87-base-pair reads. Concerning the study's data processing: In a later analysis, tens of millions of unique TCR beta chains were counted across the 500 to 700 repertoires, and roughly 10 million of these chains were shared by at least two donors. To remove PCR and sequencing errors, raw reads were error-corrected and collapsed into unique sequences using a nearest-neighbor algorithm that merged closely related sequences. Alignment of CDR3 sequences to IMGT reference sequences was used to assign V, D and J gene segments. For a sequence to be retained, a match of at least six nucleotides to both a V gene segment and a J gene segment was required. A rearrangement was called productive if the CDR3 had no stop codons and remained in frame with V and J, and every other rearrangement was called non-productive. Following IMGT convention, CDR3 was defined as the stretch from the second conserved V-encoded cysteine up to the conserved J-encoded phenylalanine. Sequences without an unambiguous match to a single V gene segment were excluded from the earlier analysis of about 630 of the donors. In an earlier analysis of some 590 of the donors, V segments were called functional above 56.7% productive rearrangements and were called segregating when the between-donor standard deviation exceeded 5%. To diagnose cytomegalovirus status from the catalog of TCR beta chain sequences, a statistical classification framework was built. V and J gene assignment, in a later analysis, came from comparing TCR nucleotide sequences with IMGT/GENE-DB human TR gene sequences. A later analysis assigned CDR3 sequences and most-parsimonious VDJ recombination scenarios with the TCRdist pipeline. In a later analysis, each TCR beta chain was defined by its CDR3 amino acid sequence together with its V-gene family, and reads lacking a unique V-gene family were excluded. A later analysis removed over 500 highly shared, low-generation-probability nucleotide sequences to deal with suspected cross-contamination and a sequencing artifact. In a later analysis, a clonal expansion index for each public chain was calculated from normalized within-repertoire ranks of inferred template counts. A later analysis computed generation probabilities with a VDJ recombination model fitted to out-of-frame rearrangements, and checked the results against IGoR. In a later analysis, TCR-TCR, TCR-HLA and TCR-CMV co-occurrence was scored with hypergeometric tests, and a repertoire-size bias correction was applied to TCR pairs. To estimate false discovery rates, a later analysis permuted the HLA or CMV assignments 20 times. A later analysis grouped co-occurring TCRs with DBSCAN, adding TCRdist sequence similarity when clustering within HLA-allele-positive subsets. Repertoires with fewer than 30,000 or more than 120,000 public chains were left out of co-occurrence clustering, as were a handful of repertoires with anomalous nucleotide sharing. TCRdb retrieved this table from immuneACCESS and kept in-frame rearrangements only. Not all clones are present; in checked studies, unresolved V genes account for under half, and no reason is known for the remainder. Clonal size and the V and J genes are those of that table, whereas D and trimming came from the DNA. The sample includes roughly 80,000 clones, with 65% to 85% observed a single time. About 16% of the sample lies in the top ten.

The cohort consisted of 600 or so healthy bone marrow donors. All cohort members were sampled while nominally healthy, although unrecorded immune exposures were likely present. The donor tested CMV seropositive and was one of the 289 seropositive cohort members. A peripheral blood sample was provided by each donor, and peripheral blood mononuclear cells were used for TCR beta sequencing. The Qiagen DNeasy Blood Extraction Kit was used to extract genomic DNA from the blood cell samples. The sequence was collected from a woman between 35 and 50 years old in good health and CMV-seropositive. This receptor chain uses TRBV29-1 and TRBJ2-1; TRBD2 aligns with 10 central bases. Sequenced input: PBMCs. The CDR3 protein: CSVGNSGRASNEQFF. The DNA reads TGCAGCGTTGGAAACAGCGGGAGGGCCTCTAATGAGCAGTTCTTC.